The clone carrying this TCR beta chain was found many times. Its cognate antigen is unknown. These data originate in a study of CD8 T cells in ankylosing spondylitis. Trimming took off 0 bases at V and 1 base at J, with 16 bases between the two ends. CDR1 SGHDT and CDR2 YYEEEE come from the germline V gene. CDR3 length equals 17 residues. MiXCR, applied by TCRdb to the 5' RACE reads, yields one record per CDR3 protein. The repertoire holds under 300,000 distinct CDR3 sequences, with approximately 11% as singletons. Study outcomes and limitations: Ankylosing spondylitis blood appeared to be characterized by a TCR beta motif of 8 or 9 highly homologous variants.

The material sequenced was blood, either unsorted or a sorted T cell fraction (not recorded which). This clonotype originated in a male donor with ankylosing spondylitis or in good health (not recorded which). V and J are TRBV5-6 and TRBJ1-1, with unresolved D. The CDR3 is CASSLGGTAYTNTEAFF. The CDR3 bases are TGTGCCAGCAGCTTGGGGGGAACAGCTTATACGAACACTGAAGCTTTCTTT.